A selection of T cell receptor beta chains follows, all from one sample in a study of blood T cell repertoires in COVID-19. Clones were read by immunoSEQ multiplex PCR, and TCRdb kept only the in-frame ones, dropping some. The repertoire holds tens of thousands of clones, with about 91% as singletons. Material for sequencing was peripheral blood. All receptors come from a man aged 45 to 65 with active COVID-19. Each CDR3 is given with its conserved first and last residue. D genes are given only for firm matches. A clone size is listed for some rows: how often the clone was seen (once, few, many), or a class if it is expanded.

v_gene: TRBV5-1
d_gene: TRBD2
j_gene: TRBJ2-7
abundance: NA
len: 15
CDR3aa: CASSLPSSGRNEQYF
CDR3nt: TGCGCCAGCAGCCTCCCGTCTAGCGGGAGGAACGAGCAGTACTTC

v_gene: TRBV28
d_gene: NA
j_gene: TRBJ1-6
abundance: NA
len: 13
CDR3aa: CASTTGYRSPLHF
CDR3nt: TGTGCCAGCACAACAGGGTATCGATCACCCCTCCACTTT

v_gene: TRBV7-2
d_gene: NA
j_gene: TRBJ2-2
abundance: NA
len: 14
CDR3aa: CASSLNFNTGELFF
CDR3nt: TGTGCCAGCAGCTTAAACTTCAACACCGGGGAGCTGTTTTTT

v_gene: TRBV5-1
d_gene: TRBD2
j_gene: TRBJ2-5
abundance: NA
len: 14
CDR3aa: CASSIAGEPETQYF
CDR3nt: TGCGCCAGCAGCATAGCGGGAGAACCAGAGACCCAGTACTTC

v_gene: TRBV6-5
d_gene: TRBD1
j_gene: TRBJ1-6
abundance: NA
len: 15
CDR3aa: CASSLPGQSNSPLHF
CDR3nt: TGTGCCAGCAGCCTCCCGGGACAGAGTAATTCACCCCTCCACTTT

v_gene: TRBV6-5
d_gene: TRBD1
j_gene: TRBJ2-1
abundance: NA
len: 14
CDR3aa: CASSRTGDYNEQFF
CDR3nt: TGTGCCAGCAGCCGGACAGGGGACTACAATGAGCAGTTCTTC

v_gene: TRBV7-2
d_gene: NA
j_gene: TRBJ2-1
abundance: NA
len: 13
CDR3aa: CASLRAIDNEQFF
CDR3nt: TGTGCCAGCCTACGAGCGATTGACAATGAGCAGTTCTTC

v_gene: TRBV6-5
d_gene: NA
j_gene: TRBJ2-3
abundance: NA
len: 16
CDR3aa: CASSYGGGVNTDTQYF
CDR3nt: TGTGCCAGCAGTTACGGTGGCGGGGTGAACACAGATACGCAGTATTTT

v_gene: TRBV6-7
d_gene: NA
j_gene: TRBJ1-1
abundance: NA
len: 15
CDR3aa: CASSYSRAENTEAFF
CDR3nt: TGTGCCAGCAGTTACTCGAGGGCGGAGAACACTGAAGCTTTCTTT

v_gene: TRBV10-3
d_gene: NA
j_gene: TRBJ2-2
abundance: NA
len: 20
CDR3aa: CAISEFDRRVTATNTGELFF
CDR3nt: TGTGCCATCAGTGAGTTTGATAGGAGGGTGACCGCAACGAACACCGGGGAGCTGTTTTTT

v_gene: TRBV9
d_gene: NA
j_gene: TRBJ1-1
abundance: NA
len: 12
CDR3aa: CASSVATVEAFF
CDR3nt: TGTGCCAGCAGCGTAGCGACAGTTGAAGCTTTCTTT

v_gene: TRBV21-1
d_gene: NA
j_gene: TRBJ1-3
abundance: few
len: 12
CDR3aa: CASSLARNTIYF
CDR3nt: TGTGCCAGCAGCTTAGCTAGAAACACCATATATTTT

v_gene: TRBV3-1/TRBV3-2
d_gene: NA
j_gene: TRBJ1-1
abundance: NA
len: 14
CDR3aa: CASSLGQQNTEAFF
CDR3nt: TGTGCCAGCAGTCTCGGACAGCAGAACACTGAAGCTTTCTTT

v_gene: TRBV18
d_gene: NA
j_gene: TRBJ2-1
abundance: NA
len: 11
CDR3aa: CASSPLDEQFF
CDR3nt: TGTGCCAGCTCACCCCTAGATGAGCAGTTCTTC

v_gene: TRBV3-1/TRBV3-2
d_gene: TRBD2
j_gene: TRBJ2-3
abundance: NA
len: 15
CDR3aa: CASSPLGGATDTQYF
CDR3nt: TGTGCCAGCAGCCCCCTCGGGGGGGCAACAGATACGCAGTATTTT

v_gene: TRBV4-1
d_gene: TRBD1
j_gene: TRBJ2-7
abundance: NA
len: 14
CDR3aa: CASSQTGFSYEQYF
CDR3nt: TGCGCCAGCAGCCAGACAGGGTTTTCGTACGAGCAGTACTTC

v_gene: TRBV5-4
d_gene: TRBD1
j_gene: TRBJ1-2
abundance: NA
len: 14
CDR3aa: CASSSLTGGYGYTF
CDR3nt: TGTGCCAGCAGCTCCTTGACAGGGGGCTATGGCTACACCTTC